The 13 T cell receptor beta chains given below trace back to one sample, sequenced in a study of T cell repertoires in cytomegalovirus infection. No antigen is known for these receptors. TCRdb fed the reads into MiXCR, producing one record per CDR3 protein. In the table there are hundreds of thousands of distinct CDR3 sequences, 33% of which are singletons. The material sequenced was cultured PBMCs, taken from culture after CMV antigen stimulation. The receptors stem from a human donor in good health (CMV status not recorded). Some clones in this sample may be carry-over from other donors' samples.

The V call is TRBV4-1, the J call TRBJ2-6, with D hard to call. CDR3 length: 17 amino acids. Trimming removed 4 bases at V and 3 bases at J, with 16 bases between. CDR1 MGHRA and CDR2 YSYEKL come from the germline V gene. For the CDR3, the DNA is TGCGCCAGCAGCCCCCTGGGGTTGAAAAGTGGGGCCAACGTCCTGACTTTC. Translation: CASSPLGLKSGANVLTF.

The CDR3 region is CASSSRGRRTDTQYF. In DNA form, the CDR3 reads TGTGCCAGCAGCTCCCGAGGGAGGCGCACAGATACGCAGTATTTT. The genes are TRBV7-3 and TRBJ2-3; D perhaps matches TRBD2 (6 bases). Trimming took off 4 bases at V and 1 base at J, with 12 bases between the two ends. The length of the CDR3 is 15 residues. Germline V gene lookup returns CDR1 SGHTA and CDR2 FQGTGA.

The chain links TRBV7-9 to TRBJ1-1; D gene uncertain. V lost 5 bases and J lost 1, with 14 bases in between. This CDR3 comprises 15 residues. CDR1 SEHNR and CDR2 FQNEAQ come from the germline V gene (reference sequence). CDR3: CASSGLRRRNTEAFF. The CDR3 nucleotides read TGTGCCAGCAGCGGATTGCGTCGGAGGAACACTGAAGCTTTCTTT.

The J gene is TRBJ2-7, the V gene TRBV19; weak D call: TRBD1 (6 bases). The germline V and J ends were trimmed by 3 bases and 0 bases, with 9 bases remaining between them. CDR3 size: 14 residues. CDR1 and CDR2 from the germline V gene are LNHDA and SQIVND (reference sequence). The CDR3 loop is CASSIDRFSYEQYF. CDR3 in DNA: TGTGCCAGTAGTATCGACAGGTTCTCCTACGAGCAGTACTTC.

The V and J genes are TRBV7-2 and TRBJ1-6; D perhaps matches TRBD1 (5 bases). Germline V gene data show CDR1 as SGHTA and CDR2 as FQGNSA. CDR3 size: 15 residues. Trimming shortened V by 1 base and J by 5 bases, and 9 bases separated the two germline ends. The CDR3 sequence is CASSLVGLNNSPLHF. As DNA, the CDR3 is TGTGCCAGCAGCTTAGTGGGGCTAAATAATTCACCCCTCCACTTT.

This clonotype was counted at least ten times. This rearrangement joins TRBV7-9 to TRBJ2-7, with D tentatively TRBD1 (5 bases). V dropped 0 bases and J dropped 3 bases, with 6 bases sitting between them. The CDR3 contains 13 residues. Germline CDR1 is SEHNR and CDR2 is FQNEAQ (reference sequence). The CDR3, as DNA: TGTGCCAGCAGCTTAGCAGGGGACTACGAGCAGTACTTC. Protein product: CASSLAGDYEQYF.

The gene calls are TRBV15 and TRBJ2-1; 8 nucleotides line up with TRBD2. The length of the CDR3 is 17 residues. V was pared by 3 bases and J by 5 bases, with 12 bases of the junction left unmatched. CDR1 is LNHNV, CDR2 YYDKDF, per germline (reference sequence). The CDR3 reads CATSRTTVAGGNNEQFF. CDR3 sequence (DNA): TGTGCCACCAGCAGGACCACAGTGGCGGGAGGAAACAATGAGCAGTTCTTC.

The chain links TRBV4-3 to TRBJ1-5; D may be TRBD1 (5 bases). The CDR3 totals 13 residues. V dropped 0 bases and J dropped 7 bases, with 7 bases sitting between them. Germline V gene data show CDR1 as LGHNA and CDR2 as YSLEER. This chain's CDR3 is CASSQDWGQPQHF. The CDR3 DNA sequence: TGCGCCAGCAGCCAAGATTGGGGGCAGCCCCAGCATTTT.

The chain carries TRBV6-1 and TRBJ2-2, with a weak D call TRBD2 (6 bases). This CDR3 contains 17 residues. Germline-derived CDR1 and CDR2 are MNHNS and SASEGT. V lost 7 bases to trimming and J lost 3 bases, with 21 bases between them. CDR3 sequence reads: CASIPWAGPGYTGELFF. CDR3 in DNA: TGTGCCAGCATCCCATGGGCGGGGCCGGGTTACACCGGGGAGCTGTTTTTT.

The chain carries TRBV19 and TRBJ2-2; D is unclear. CDR3 length: 12 residues. CDR1 is LNHDA and CDR2 is SQIVND in the germline V gene (reference sequence). Between the trimmed V and J ends, which lost 5 bases and 4 bases, there was a span of 5 bases. CDR3 in amino acids: CASSAGTGELFF. In DNA, the CDR3 is TGTGCCAGTAGTGCCGGCACCGGGGAGCTGTTTTTT. The variable domain in full, with the rest retrieved from reference TRBV19 and TRBJ2-2, is DGGITQSPKYLFRKEGQNVTLSCEQNLNHDAMYWYRQDPGQGLRLIYYSQIVNDFQKGDIAEGYSVSREKKESFPLTVTSAQKNPTAFYLCASSAGTGELFFGEGSRLTVL.

V usage is TRBV7-2 and J usage is TRBJ2-1; either TRBD1 or TRBD2 may supply D (6 bases each). The CDR3 is 16 residues long. V lost 7 bases and J lost 7, with 23 bases in between. Germline V lookup: CDR1 SGHTA, CDR2 FQGNSA. DNA for the CDR3: TGTGCCAGCAACGGGGGCCCAAATGGGACACGGAATGAGCAGTTCTTC. Translation gives CASNGGPNGTRNEQFF.

This clonotype was found a few times. V is TRBV7-9 and J is TRBJ1-1; D ambiguous. Germline lookup yields CDR1 SEHNR and CDR2 FQNEAQ (reference sequence). The CDR3 covers 13 residues. Trimming shortened V by 2 bases and J by 8 bases, and 12 bases separated the two germline ends. The DNA of the CDR3 is TGTGCCAGCAGCTTAACCACCGGGATCGAAGCTTTCTTT. It translates to CASSLTTGIEAFF.

This chain joins TRBV20-1 and TRBJ2-1; unclear D gene. The ends were cut back, 3 bases at V and 3 bases at J, with 15 bases in the middle. The germline V gene has CDR1 DFQATT and CDR2 SNEGSKA (reference sequence). This CDR3 region has 15 residues. As DNA, the CDR3 is TGCAGTGCTAGGAAGCTCCATCACTTCTACAATGAGCAGTTCTTC. Its protein is CSARKLHHFYNEQFF.